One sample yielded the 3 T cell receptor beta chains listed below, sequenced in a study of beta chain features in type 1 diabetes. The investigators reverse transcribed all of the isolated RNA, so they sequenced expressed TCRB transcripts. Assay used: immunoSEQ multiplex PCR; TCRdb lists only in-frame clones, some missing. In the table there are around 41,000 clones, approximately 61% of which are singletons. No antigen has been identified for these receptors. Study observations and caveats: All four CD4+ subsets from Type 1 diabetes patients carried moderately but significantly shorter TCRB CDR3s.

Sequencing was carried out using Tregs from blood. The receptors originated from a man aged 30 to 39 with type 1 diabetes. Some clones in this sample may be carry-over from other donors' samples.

The CDR3 region is CASSLFDSEAFF. CDR3 sequence (DNA): TGCGCCAGCAGCTTGTTCGACAGTGAAGCTTTCTTT. The chain uses TRBV5-1 and TRBJ1-1, with a weak D call TRBD1 (5 bases). Trimming shortened V by 1 base and J by 7 bases, and 8 bases separated the two germline ends. From germline, CDR1 is SGHRS and CDR2 YFSETQ. The length of the CDR3 is 12 residues.

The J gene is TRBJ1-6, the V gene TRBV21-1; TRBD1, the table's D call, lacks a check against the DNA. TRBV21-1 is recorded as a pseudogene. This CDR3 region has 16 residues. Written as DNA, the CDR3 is TGTGCCAGCACAGAGACCCCCGGGACAGCCTTTAATCCCCTCCACTTT. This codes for CASTETPGTAFNPLHF.

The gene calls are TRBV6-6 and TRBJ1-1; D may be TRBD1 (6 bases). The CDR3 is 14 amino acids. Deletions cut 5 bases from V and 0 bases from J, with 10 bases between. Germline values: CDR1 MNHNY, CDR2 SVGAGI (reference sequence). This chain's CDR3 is CASSGQPMNTEAFF. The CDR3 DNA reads TGTGCCAGCAGTGGACAGCCAATGAACACTGAAGCTTTCTTT.